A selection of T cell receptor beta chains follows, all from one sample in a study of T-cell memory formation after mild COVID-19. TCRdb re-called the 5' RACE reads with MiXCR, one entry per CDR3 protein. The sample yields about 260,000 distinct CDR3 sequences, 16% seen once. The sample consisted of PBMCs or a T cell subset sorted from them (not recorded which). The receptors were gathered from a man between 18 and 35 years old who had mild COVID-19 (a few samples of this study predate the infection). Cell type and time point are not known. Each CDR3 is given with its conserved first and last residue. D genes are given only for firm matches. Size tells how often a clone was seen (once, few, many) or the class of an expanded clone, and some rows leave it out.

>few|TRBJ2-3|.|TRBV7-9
TGTGCCAGCAGCTTACTACCTCTAGGGGATACGCAGTATTTT
CASSLLPLGDTQYF
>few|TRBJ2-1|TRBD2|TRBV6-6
TGTGCCAGCAGCAGAGCGGGGGTTCCCAACAATGAGCAGTTCTTC
CASSRAGVPNNEQFF
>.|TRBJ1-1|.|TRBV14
TGTGCCAGCAGCCAAGAAGCCAGGTTTGGCACTGAAGCTTTCTTT
CASSQEARFGTEAFF
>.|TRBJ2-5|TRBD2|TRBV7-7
TGTGCTAGCAGCATCGGACTAGCGGGGCAAGAGACCCAGTACTTC
CASSIGLAGQETQYF
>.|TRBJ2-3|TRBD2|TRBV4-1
TGCGCCAGCAGCCTCATGGGACTAGGAAGCACAGATACGCAGTATTTT
CASSLMGLGSTDTQYF
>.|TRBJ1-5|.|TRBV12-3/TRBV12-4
TGTGCCAGCAGTTTACAGCAGGGGTATCAGCCCCAGCATTTT
CASSLQQGYQPQHF
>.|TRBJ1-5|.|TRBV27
TGTGCCAGCAGTCGGGAGGGCGTCCTCAATCAGCCCCAGCATTTT
CASSREGVLNQPQHF
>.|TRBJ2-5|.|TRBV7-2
TGTGCCAGCAGCTTAGATACTGGGGGGGCTCTGGAGACCCAGTACTTC
CASSLDTGGALETQYF
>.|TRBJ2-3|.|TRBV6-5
TGTGCCAGCAGTTACCCCAAAAAAACAAAACCCGGCACAGATACGCAGTATTTT
CASSYPKKTKPGTDTQYF
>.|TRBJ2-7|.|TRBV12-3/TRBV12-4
TGTGCCAGCAGTTTATTTTCGGGGGCCGAGCAGTACTTC
CASSLFSGAEQYF
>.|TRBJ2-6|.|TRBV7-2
TGTGCCAGCAGCTCCAAGGCTGGGGCCAACGTCCTGACTTTC
CASSSKAGANVLTF
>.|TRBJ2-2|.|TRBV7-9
TGTGCCAGCAGCTCCCTGGCGGGCGCGAACACCGGGGAGCTGTTTTTT
CASSSLAGANTGELFF
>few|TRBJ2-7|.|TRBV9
TGTGCCAGCAGTCAGAGCCCTTCCTACGAGCAGTACTTC
CASSQSPSYEQYF
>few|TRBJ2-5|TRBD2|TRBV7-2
TGTGCCAGCAGCAAGAATAGCGGGGGGCGCGGGGAGACCCAGTACTTC
CASSKNSGGRGETQYF
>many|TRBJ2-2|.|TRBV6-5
TGTGCCAGCAGTTACTCGATGGCCGGGGAGCTGTTTTTT
CASSYSMAGELFF
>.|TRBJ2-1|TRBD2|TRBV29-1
TGCAGCGTTGACCTAGCGGGAAACAATGAGCAGTTCTTC
CSVDLAGNNEQFF
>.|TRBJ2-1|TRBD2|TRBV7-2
TGTGCCAGCAGCTTCGGGGGGGACTATCGTGAGCAGTTCTTC
CASSFGGDYREQFF
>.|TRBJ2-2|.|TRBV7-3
TGTGCCAGCAGCCAAATCGGCACCGGGGAGCTGTTTTTT
CASSQIGTGELFF
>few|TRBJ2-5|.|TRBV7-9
TGTGCCAGCAGCCCAGGGGTCCGGGAGACCCAGTACTTC
CASSPGVRETQYF
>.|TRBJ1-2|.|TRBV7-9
TGTGCCAGCAGCTTAGAAGCGGGGAGAGGCTACACCTTC
CASSLEAGRGYTF
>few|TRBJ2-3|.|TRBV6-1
TGTGCCAGCAGCAAAACTAGGGCAGATACGCAGTATTTT
CASSKTRADTQYF
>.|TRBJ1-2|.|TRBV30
TGTGCCTGGAGTCAAGTAGACTATGGCTACACCTTC
CAWSQVDYGYTF
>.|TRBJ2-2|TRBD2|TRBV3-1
TGTGCCAGCAGCCCGGGACTAGCGGGGGAGCTGTTTTTT
CASSPGLAGELFF
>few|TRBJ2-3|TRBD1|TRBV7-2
TGTGCCAGCATCCGGACAGGGGGCGCCGCAGATACGCAGTATTTT
CASIRTGGAADTQYF
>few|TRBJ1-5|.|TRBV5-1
TGCGCCAGCAGCTCGGGGGGGCTAGAGAGTCAGCCCCAGCATTTT
CASSSGGLESQPQHF
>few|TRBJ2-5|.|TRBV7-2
TGTGCCAGCAGCCGGGGGGCCCAAGAGACCCAGTACTTC
CASSRGAQETQYF
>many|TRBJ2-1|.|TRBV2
TGTGCCAGCACGGACCCCGGCTCCTACAATGAGCAGTTCTTC
CASTDPGSYNEQFF
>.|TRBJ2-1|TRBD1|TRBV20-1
TGCAGTGCAAACCGGGACAGGGGATACGAGCAGTTCTTC
CSANRDRGYEQFF
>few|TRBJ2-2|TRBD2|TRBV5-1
TGCGCCAGCAGCTTGGTGGGACTAGCCTCGGAGGAGCTGTTTTTT
CASSLVGLASEELFF
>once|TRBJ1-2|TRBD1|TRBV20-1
TGCAGTGCGCCGCCGGGACAGGGGGTGAGCTACACCTTC
CSAPPGQGVSYTF
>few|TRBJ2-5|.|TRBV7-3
TGTGCCAGCAGCCCGCAACCGGGACTCTTTTCGTCGGAGACCCAGTACTTC
CASSPQPGLFSSETQYF
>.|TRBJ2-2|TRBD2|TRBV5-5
TGTGCCAGCAGCATCCGACTAGCGGGGGCCAACACCGGGGAGCTGTTTTTT
CASSIRLAGANTGELFF
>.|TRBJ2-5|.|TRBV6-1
TGTGCCAGCAGTGACCGCCGGACGCCACAAGAGACCCAGTACTTC
CASSDRRTPQETQYF
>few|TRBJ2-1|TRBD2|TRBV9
TGTGCCAGCAGCGTAGGTAGCGGGGGCGGTGAGCAGTTCTTC
CASSVGSGGGEQFF
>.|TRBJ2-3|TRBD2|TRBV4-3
TGCGCCAGCAGCCGAACCCGAGCGGGGGGGTTCACAGATACGCAGTATTTT
CASSRTRAGGFTDTQYF
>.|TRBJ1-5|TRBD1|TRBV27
TGTGCCAGCAGCCAAGGGACAGGGGGCAAGCCCCAGCATTTT
CASSQGTGGKPQHF
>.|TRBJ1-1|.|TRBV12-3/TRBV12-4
TGTGCCAGCAGTCCCCGACAGGCCGGCACTGAAGCTTTCTTT
CASSPRQAGTEAFF
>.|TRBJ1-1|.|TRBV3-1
TGTGCCAGCAGCCCCAGTGGTTTGGGCGCCGCCGTGGGTGCTTTCTTT
CASSPSGLGAAVGAFF
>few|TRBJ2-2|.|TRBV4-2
TGTGCCAGCAGCCAACGAGCGACCGGGGAGCTGTTTTTT
CASSQRATGELFF
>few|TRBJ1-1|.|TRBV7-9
TGTGCCAGTACCCTGGGGCAGGGCACTGAAGCTTTCTTT
CASTLGQGTEAFF
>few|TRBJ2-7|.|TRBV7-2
TGTGCCAGCAGCTTAGGCTGGGGCGAGCAGTACTTC
CASSLGWGEQYF
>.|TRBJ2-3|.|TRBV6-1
TGTGCCAGCAGGGGCCCGACAGGATTTACGCAGTATTTT
CASRGPTGFTQYF
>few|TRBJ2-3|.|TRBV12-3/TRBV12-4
TGTGCCAGCAGGTCTGGAGATACGCAGTATTTT
CASRSGDTQYF
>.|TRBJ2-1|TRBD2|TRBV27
TGTGCCAGCAGTTTAATAGCGGGGGGCCTCAGCAATGAGCAGTTCTTC
CASSLIAGGLSNEQFF
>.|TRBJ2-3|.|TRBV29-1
TGCAGCGTTGTTACTAGATCAGATACGCAGTATTTT
CSVVTRSDTQYF
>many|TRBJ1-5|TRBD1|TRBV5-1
TGCGCCAGCAGCTTCGGCCAGGGGGGTCAGCCCCAGCATTTT
CASSFGQGGQPQHF
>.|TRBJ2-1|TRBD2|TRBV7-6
TGTGCCAGCAGCTTCGGGACTAGCGGGGGCCCCTACTACAATGAGCAGTTCTTC
CASSFGTSGGPYYNEQFF
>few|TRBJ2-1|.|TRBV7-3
TGTGCCAGCAGCTTGGAGGGGCGATACAATGAGCAGTTCTTC
CASSLEGRYNEQFF
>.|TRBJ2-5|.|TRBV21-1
TGTGCCAGCAGTCTAAATCGGACAGCACAAGAGACCCAGTACTTC
CASSLNRTAQETQYF
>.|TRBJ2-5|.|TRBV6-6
TGTGCCAGCAGTTACCAACTAGGGTTCCAAGAGGCCCAGTACTTC
CASSYQLGFQEAQYF
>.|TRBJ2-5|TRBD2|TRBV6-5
TGTGCCAGCAGTTGGGGACTAGCGGGGGTACAAGAGACCCAGTACTTC
CASSWGLAGVQETQYF